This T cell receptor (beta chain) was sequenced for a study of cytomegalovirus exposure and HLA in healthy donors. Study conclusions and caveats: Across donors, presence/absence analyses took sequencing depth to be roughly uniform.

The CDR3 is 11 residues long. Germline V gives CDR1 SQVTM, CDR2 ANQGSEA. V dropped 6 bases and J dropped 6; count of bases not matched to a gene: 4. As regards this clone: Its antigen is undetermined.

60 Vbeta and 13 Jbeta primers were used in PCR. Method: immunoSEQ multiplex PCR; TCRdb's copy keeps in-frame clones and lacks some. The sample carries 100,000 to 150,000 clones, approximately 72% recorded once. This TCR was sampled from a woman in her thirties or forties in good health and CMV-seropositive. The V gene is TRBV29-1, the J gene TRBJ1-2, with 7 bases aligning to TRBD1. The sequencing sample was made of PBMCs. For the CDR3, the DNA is TGCAGCGTGGGGACAGAGGATGGCTACACCTTC. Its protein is CSVGTEDGYTF.